One sample yielded the 5 T cell receptor beta chains listed below, sequenced in a study of blood T cell repertoires in COVID-19 (dated by TCRdb to between 2020 and 2021). Library generation was performed with the immunoSEQ multiplex PCR assay. The clones in this table, taken by TCRdb from immuneACCESS, are in-frame only. Not every clone is retained; where verified, under half of the shortfall comes from an unresolved V gene, and the cause of the rest is unknown. The sample profile shows around 270,000 clones; 65% to 85% of them were found once. The biggest ten clones account for about 1.6% of the sample. Sequencing was performed on peripheral blood. The receptors here all came from a woman aged 40 to 49 who had recovered from COVID-19.

The rearrangement uses TRBV7-9 and TRBJ1-3; weak D call: TRBD1 (6 bases). The germline V gene has CDR1 SEHNR and CDR2 FQNEAQ (reference sequence). Trimming pared 2 bases from V and 2 bases from J, leaving 10 bases between. The CDR3 is made up of 15 amino acids. The CDR3 sequence: CASSLPGGPGNTIYF. DNA for the CDR3: TGTGCCAGCAGCTTACCCGGGGGGCCTGGAAACACCATATATTTT.

This clone was recorded a few times. V and J are TRBV5-1 and TRBJ2-5; 8 bases align to TRBD2. After removal of 3 bases from V and 1 base from J, the junction contained 2 bases not matched to a gene. Germline lookup yields CDR1 SGHRS and CDR2 YFSETQ. This CDR3 has 14 residues. CDR3 protein: CASSSGGLQETQYF. The CDR3 DNA reads TGCGCCAGCAGCTCGGGGGGGCTCCAAGAGACCCAGTACTTC.

The chain is built from TRBV7-9 and TRBJ2-1; 8 bases match TRBD2. Germline V lookup: CDR1 SEHNR, CDR2 FQNEAQ (reference sequence). The CDR3 extends over 13 amino acids. Trimming removed 11 bases from V and 8 bases from J; junction bases left unmatched: 11. CDR3 in DNA: TGTGCCGGGTCCTCCGCGGGGGGAGATGAGCAGTTCTTC. Protein product: CAGSSAGGDEQFF.

J is TRBJ1-6 and V is TRBV28; D is undetermined. The CDR3 runs 15 residues. The V gene's germline CDR1 is MDHEN and CDR2 SYDVKM. V shed 7 bases and J shed 0 bases, with 10 bases lying between them. CDR3 residues: CASILGGSYNSPLHF. For the CDR3, the DNA is TGTGCCAGCATCCTGGGAGGCTCCTATAATTCACCCCTCCACTTT.

This clone was detected only a few times. The chain couples TRBV18 to TRBJ2-2; 9 bases match TRBD1. V dropped 5 bases and J dropped 5; count of bases not matched to a gene: 6. This CDR3 spans 15 amino acids. Looked up from germline, CDR1 is KGHSH and CDR2 is LQKENI. CDR3 sequence (DNA): TGTGCCAGCTCAACCGGGACAGGGATGACCGGGGAGCTGTTTTTT. This encodes CASSTGTGMTGELFF.